This T cell receptor (beta chain) appears in the sequencing data of a study of T cell changes during pregnancy in multiple sclerosis. Using immunoSEQ multiplex PCR, the repertoire was profiled, and TCRdb retains in-frame clones only, with some absent. The data contain under 70,000 clones, about nine tenths of them seen just once; the ten biggest clones take up 2% to 2.5%. There are 13 residues in the CDR3. The V end was cut by 5 bases, the J end by 4 bases, with 9 bases between. Germline V lookup: CDR1 MNHEY, CDR2 SMNVEV (reference sequence). The rearrangement joins TRBV27 to TRBJ1-5; D is perhaps TRBD1 (5 bases). Source: peripheral blood, taken in the third trimester of pregnancy. This clonotype was obtained from a female donor in good health, enrolled as a control in a pregnancy study. CDR3 sequence (DNA): TGTGCCAGCAGTAAAGGGGTAAATCAGCCCCAGCATTTT. The encoded protein is CASSKGVNQPQHF.